This TCR beta chain was sequenced during a study of blood T cell repertoires in COVID-19. Overall study: In each case, the material was cDNA or gDNA derived from T cells, B-cell-depleted T cells, or PBMCs.

This clone has only a few counts. Trimming removed 8 bases from V and 6 bases from J; junction bases left unmatched: 7. Germline V lookup: CDR1 MNHEY, CDR2 SVGAGI. The CDR3 is made up of 14 amino acids. Original handling: For nucleated cells, counts were estimated from reference gene primer amplification. Repertoires were generated with immunoSEQ multiplex PCR, while TCRdb's copy carries only in-frame clones and drops some. D and trimming come from the DNA, and the V and J calls and clone size come from that table. The table includes 25,000 to 30,000 clones, around nine tenths detected once. V is TRBV6-5 and J is TRBJ2-1, with 10 nucleotides matching TRBD1. This receptor was identified in a human donor in a cohort sampled during active COVID-19. The donor label of this sample is uncertain. Sequenced: peripheral blood. This CDR3 is CASGRQGAFNEQFF. CDR3 DNA sequence: TGTGCCAGCGGGAGACAGGGGGCTTTCAATGAGCAGTTCTTC.